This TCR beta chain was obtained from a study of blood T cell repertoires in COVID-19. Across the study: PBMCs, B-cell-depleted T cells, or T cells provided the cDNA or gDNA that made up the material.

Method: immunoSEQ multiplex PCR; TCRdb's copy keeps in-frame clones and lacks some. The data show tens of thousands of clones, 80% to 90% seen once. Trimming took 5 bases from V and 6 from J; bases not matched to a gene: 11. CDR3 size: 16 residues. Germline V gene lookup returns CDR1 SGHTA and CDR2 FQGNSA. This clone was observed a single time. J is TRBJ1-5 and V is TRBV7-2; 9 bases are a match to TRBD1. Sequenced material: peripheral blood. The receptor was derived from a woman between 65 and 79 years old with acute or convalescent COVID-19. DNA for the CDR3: TGTGCCAGCAGCCGCTCGGGGACAGGGTTCGGTCAGCCCCAGCATTTT. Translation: CASSRSGTGFGQPQHF.